One sample yielded the 32 T cell receptor beta chains listed below, sequenced in a study of blood T cell repertoires in COVID-19. Some clones are missing from TCRdb's copy, which holds only in-frame ones; the method was immunoSEQ multiplex PCR. The sample has some 190,000 clones; about 88% are singletons. Material for sequencing was PBMCs or T cells enriched from blood (not recorded which). The receptor source for this set is a woman aged 40-49 years in a cohort exposed to, infected with or recovered from COVID-19 (not recorded which).

The rearrangement links TRBV19 to TRBJ1-1; D is unclear. This CDR3 is built from 12 residues. Trimming removed 4 bases from V and 6 bases from J, with 9 bases in between. Germline V gene lookup returns CDR1 LNHDA and CDR2 SQIVND (reference sequence). This CDR3 reads CASSTDGAEAFF. CDR3 nucleotide sequence: TGTGCCAGTAGTACGGACGGGGCTGAAGCTTTCTTT. Filled out from reference TRBV19 and TRBJ1-1, the complete variable domain reads DGGITQSPKYLFRKEGQNVTLSCEQNLNHDAMYWYRQDPGQGLRLIYYSQIVNDFQKGDIAEGYSVSREKKESFPLTVTSAQKNPTAFYLCASSTDGAEAFFGQGTRLTVV.

V usage is TRBV4-1 and J usage is TRBJ1-2; D gene unclear. The germline gives CDR1 MGHRA, CDR2 YSYEKL. Deletions cut 1 base from V and 8 bases from J, with 11 bases between. This CDR3 is 13 amino acids long. The CDR3, as DNA: TGCGCCAGCAGCCAAGCAGACTTCGGGGGCTACACCTTC. Its translation is CASSQADFGGYTF.

This chain links TRBV28 with TRBJ2-3; TRBD2 matches 10 bases. V trimming: 6 bases; J trimming: 6 bases; junction bases outside the gene matches: 30. CDR3 length: 22 residues. Germline CDR1 reads MDHEN; CDR2 reads SYDVKM. In DNA form, the CDR3 reads TGTGCCAGCAGCCCTGGAGTGAGGTTAAGCGGGGGGGCCAACACGTTCACTGATACGCAGTATTTT. Translated, it gives CASSPGVRLSGGANTFTDTQYF.

The chain uses TRBV7-8 and TRBJ2-7, with D unclear. The germline V gene encodes CDR1 SGHVS and CDR2 FQNEAQ. V was cut by 1 base and J by 5 bases, with 3 bases left in between. The CDR3 is 11 residues long. The CDR3 bases are TGTGCCAGCAGCTTAGTAGACGAGCAGTACTTC. Translation: CASSLVDEQYF.

The chain combines TRBV7-9 with TRBJ2-2; 10 bases are shared with TRBD1. The germline V gene has CDR1 SEHNR and CDR2 FQNEAQ (reference sequence). V lost 6 bases to trimming and J lost 6 bases; unmatched junction nucleotides: 16. This CDR3 is 18 amino acids long. This CDR3 is CASSRDRGLRVDAGELFF. CDR3 DNA sequence: TGTGCCAGCAGTCGGGACAGGGGCTTGAGGGTAGACGCCGGGGAGCTGTTTTTT. Drawing the rest from reference TRBV7-9 and TRBJ2-2, the complete variable domain is DTGVSQNPRHKITKRGQNVTFRCDPISEHNRLYWYRQTLGQGPEFLTYFQNEAQLEKSRLLSDRFSAERPKGSFSTLEIQRTEQGDSAMYLCASSRDRGLRVDAGELFFGEGSRLTVL.

This chain links TRBV14 with TRBJ1-1; TRBD1 is a possible D gene (5 bases). CDR3 length equals 17 residues. V lost 0 bases to trimming and J lost 0 bases, with 14 bases between them. CDR1 and CDR2 from the germline V gene are SGHDN and FVKESK. The DNA for the CDR3 is TGTGCCAGCAGCCAAGATGGAAGGGGCGTCATGAACACTGAAGCTTTCTTT. It yields the protein CASSQDGRGVMNTEAFF. The full variable domain, its missing parts supplied by reference TRBV14 and TRBJ1-1, is EAGVTQFPSHSVIEKGQTVTLRCDPISGHDNLYWYRRVMGKEIKFLLHFVKESKQDESGMPNNRFLAERTGGTYSTLKVQPAELEDSGVYFCASSQDGRGVMNTEAFFGQGTRLTVV.

The CDR3 here is CASSLNTRAKDNEQFF. In DNA, the CDR3 is TGTGCCAGCAGCTTAAATACGAGGGCGAAGGACAATGAGCAGTTCTTC. J is TRBJ2-1 and V is TRBV7-7; tentative D call: TRBD2 (5 bases). The V end was cut by 2 bases, the J end by 5 bases, with 16 bases between. From germline, CDR1 is SSHAT and CDR2 FNYEAQ (reference sequence). The CDR3 covers 16 residues.

The chain employs TRBV11-2 and TRBJ1-2; D is ambiguous. In germline, CDR1 is SGHAT, CDR2 FQNNGV. This CDR3 is 14 amino acids long. V lost 4 bases and J lost 8, with 17 bases in between. The CDR3 reads CASSSPFESGGYTF. For the CDR3, the DNA is TGTGCCAGCAGCTCCCCTTTCGAGAGCGGCGGCTACACCTTC.

The rearrangement joins TRBV2 to TRBJ2-7, with TRBD1 identical over 9 bases. V lost 4 bases, J lost 0 bases, and 7 bases stayed unmatched. The CDR3 is 16 amino acids. Germline values: CDR1 SNHLY, CDR2 FYNNEI. The CDR3 nucleotides are TGTGCCAGCAGTGCGGGACAGGGTGGGCTCTCCTACGAGCAGTACTTC. This codes for CASSAGQGGLSYEQYF.

V is TRBV4-1 and J is TRBJ1-5; D uncertain. V lost 1 base and J lost 1, with 8 bases in between. The CDR3 length is 15 residues. The germline gives CDR1 MGHRA, CDR2 YSYEKL. The CDR3 coding sequence is TGCGCCAGCAGCCAAGTTCCGGGAAGCAATCAGCCCCAGCATTTT. Amino acids: CASSQVPGSNQPQHF.

J is TRBJ2-1 and V is TRBV5-4, with 8 bases that match TRBD2. The germline V gene has CDR1 SGHNT and CDR2 YYREEE (reference sequence). Unmatched junction bases numbered 13, after V lost 1 base and J lost 4 bases. The length of the CDR3 is 18 residues. The CDR3 is CASSLPGGLAGSYNEQFF. DNA for the CDR3: TGTGCCAGCAGCTTGCCCGGGGGGCTAGCGGGTTCTTACAATGAGCAGTTCTTC.

The chain has TRBV28 and TRBJ2-7, with 9 nucleotides matching TRBD1. Germline assignment: CDR1 MDHEN and CDR2 SYDVKM. This CDR3 spans 14 amino acids. The J segment lost 3 bases and the V segment lost 8 bases, leaving 8 bases of the junction unmatched. CDR3 DNA: TGTGCCAGCTCGTCCCTGACAGGGGGCTACGAGCAGTACTTC. Translation: CASSSLTGGYEQYF.

There are a few counts of this clone. The rearrangement links TRBV4-1 to TRBJ1-1, with D possibly matching TRBD1 (5 bases). Trimming took 3 bases from V and 0 from J, leaving 14 bases between them. CDR1 is MGHRA, CDR2 YSYEKL, per germline. This CDR3 has 16 residues. The chain's CDR3 is CASSHNTGRLNTEAFF. The CDR3 nucleotides read TGCGCCAGCAGCCATAATACAGGAAGATTGAACACTGAAGCTTTCTTT.

With respect to this clone: Other DNA sequences in the same sample also yield this CDR3. This rearrangement joins TRBV19 to TRBJ1-1, with a possible D match to TRBD1 (6 bases). This CDR3 region has 14 residues. CDR1 is LNHDA and CDR2 is SQIVND in the germline V gene (reference sequence). Trimming took 3 bases from V and 3 from J, leaving 11 bases between them. The CDR3 region is CASSMWGLDTEAFF. The CDR3 DNA is TGTGCCAGTAGTATGTGGGGGCTTGACACTGAAGCTTTCTTT.

The rearrangement uses TRBV21-1 and TRBJ1-5. TRBV21-1 is noted as a pseudogene. This CDR3 is 14 amino acids long. The CDR3 region is CASRWSQRDQPQHF. CDR3 DNA sequence: TGTGCCAGCCGGTGGAGCCAACGCGATCAGCCCCAGCATTTT.

Notes on this clone: Different DNA sequences within this sample yield the same CDR3. The chain has TRBV5-6 and TRBJ1-2; 9 positions match TRBD1. J was trimmed by 4 bases and V by 0 bases; bases with no gene match: 1. The CDR3 is 14 residues long. The germline gives CDR1 SGHDT, CDR2 YYEEEE. The CDR3 sequence: CASSLGTGAYGYTF. The CDR3 DNA sequence: TGTGCCAGCAGCTTGGGGACAGGGGCCTATGGCTACACCTTC.

The J gene is TRBJ2-3, the V gene TRBV28, with 7 bases fitting TRBD2. Germline V CDR1 and CDR2: MDHEN, SYDVKM. This CDR3 has 14 amino acids. V shed 7 bases, J shed 5 bases, and the junction held 9 bases outside the gene matches. CDR3 nucleotides: TGTGCCAGCACTACAGCGGGGAGAGGAGATACGCAGTATTTT. It yields the protein CASTTAGRGDTQYF.

The chain carries TRBV15 and TRBJ1-3; D is undetermined. This CDR3 comprises 17 residues. CDR1 is LNHNV, CDR2 YYDKDF, per germline (reference sequence). The V end was cut by 0 bases, the J end by 0 bases, with 12 bases between. CDR3 protein: CATSRDRSGGSGNTIYF. The DNA for the CDR3 is TGTGCCACCAGCAGAGATCGATCGGGTGGCTCTGGAAACACCATATATTTT. Variable domain in full (rest from reference TRBV15 and TRBJ1-3): DAMVIQNPRYQVTQFGKPVTLSCSQTLNHNVMYWYQQKSSQAPKLLFHYYDKDFNNEADTPDNFQSRRPNTSFCFLDIRSPGLGDTAMYLCATSRDRSGGSGNTIYFGEGSWLTVV.

The genes are TRBV13 and TRBJ1-4; 9 positions agree with TRBD1. V lost 4 bases, J lost 0 bases, and 9 bases stayed unmatched. The germline V gene has CDR1 PRHDT and CDR2 FYEKMQ (reference sequence). CDR3 length: 18 amino acids. This CDR3 is CASSSRTGARATNEKLFF. The DNA for the CDR3 is TGTGCCAGCAGCTCCCGGACAGGGGCGAGGGCAACTAATGAAAAACTGTTTTTT.

This clone was seen a handful of times. This sequence joins TRBV27 and TRBJ1-6; D uncertain. The length of the CDR3 is 15 residues. The V end was cut by 2 bases, the J end by 14 bases, with 19 bases between. Germline assignment: CDR1 MNHEY and CDR2 SMNVEV (reference sequence). Here the CDR3 DNA reads TGTGCCAGCAGTTTAAATGGTCAGGCCGTACGGACCCTCCACTTT. Protein: CASSLNGQAVRTLHF.

J is TRBJ1-1 and V is TRBV15, with 7 bases lining up with TRBD1. This CDR3 spans 14 amino acids. V shed 2 bases, J shed 3 bases, and the junction held 3 bases outside the gene matches. Germline CDR1 is LNHNV and CDR2 is YYDKDF (reference sequence). Here the CDR3 reads CATSRTDRDTEAFF. The CDR3 nucleotides are TGTGCCACCAGCAGAACAGACAGGGACACTGAAGCTTTCTTT. Looking up the rest from reference TRBV15 and TRBJ1-1 gives the full variable domain: DAMVIQNPRYQVTQFGKPVTLSCSQTLNHNVMYWYQQKSSQAPKLLFHYYDKDFNNEADTPDNFQSRRPNTSFCFLDIRSPGLGDTAMYLCATSRTDRDTEAFFGQGTRLTVV.

The chain carries TRBV5-4 and TRBJ1-1, with 8 bases fitting TRBD1. The junction had 6 bases not matched to a gene; V was cut back by 3 bases and J by 5 bases. The CDR3 loop spans 14 amino acids. Per germline, CDR1 SGHNT and CDR2 YYREEE (reference sequence). Here the CDR3 reads CASSYQGAQTEAFF. CDR3 DNA: TGTGCCAGCAGCTACCAGGGGGCACAGACTGAAGCTTTCTTT.

The chain is built from TRBV4-3 and TRBJ2-2; 7 nucleotides align to TRBD1. The CDR3 has 12 residues. The V gene's germline CDR1 is LGHNA and CDR2 YSLEER. Losses at the gene ends were 4 bases for V and 9 bases for J; bases not matched to a gene: 2. DNA for the CDR3: TGCGCCAGCAGCCCACAGGGGCGGGAGCTGTTTTTT. Translating it yields CASSPQGRELFF.

CDR3 sequence (DNA): TGTGCCAGCAGTTTGAGTGGGGACTTCCTCTTCTACGAGCAGTACTTC. This codes for CASSLSGDFLFYEQYF. The rearrangement links TRBV27 to TRBJ2-7; maybe TRBD2 (6 bases). The V and J ends lost 3 bases and 3 bases respectively, with 18 bases between them. Germline V lookup: CDR1 MNHEY, CDR2 SMNVEV (reference sequence). There are 16 residues in the CDR3.

The chain uses TRBV6-2 or TRBV6-3 and TRBJ2-5; D is uncertain. V lost 5 bases, J lost 9 bases, and 10 bases lay in between. Germline V gene lookup returns CDR1 MNHEY and CDR2 SVGEGT. The CDR3 loop spans 11 amino acids. CDR3 amino acids: CASSPRWAQYF. In DNA, the CDR3 is TGTGCCAGCAGTCCCAGGTGGGCCCAGTACTTC.

This clone has at least ten counts. The chain recombines TRBV14 with TRBJ1-5; 7 bases align to TRBD1. The V gene end was trimmed by 4 bases and the J gene end by 7 bases; junction bases not matched to a gene: 4. Germline assignment: CDR1 SGHDN and CDR2 FVKESK. The CDR3 extends over 13 amino acids. The CDR3 here is CASSRQGEQPQHF. Written as DNA, the CDR3 is TGTGCCAGCAGCCGTCAGGGGGAACAGCCCCAGCATTTT.

This clone turned up a few times. The chain combines TRBV6-2 or TRBV6-3 with TRBJ2-7; 13 nucleotides match TRBD2. Germline CDR1 MNHEY, CDR2 SVGEGT. The CDR3 sequence is 16 residues long. The trim removed 2 bases at V and 4 bases at J, leaving 5 bases unmatched. In DNA, the CDR3 is TGTGCCAGCAGTTACCGGACTAGCGGGAGTTTGTACGAGCAGTACTTC. Its protein product is CASSYRTSGSLYEQYF.

The V and J genes are TRBV28 and TRBJ1-2, with 7 bases identical to TRBD1. Germline V lookup: CDR1 MDHEN, CDR2 SYDVKM. The CDR3 covers 15 residues. V dropped 6 bases and J dropped 6; count of bases not matched to a gene: 13. CDR3 sequence (DNA): TGTGCCAGCAGACCATCCGGCAGGGGGTGGGATGGCTACACCTTC. Translating gives CASRPSGRGWDGYTF.

This clone occurred once. The chain recombines TRBV11-3 with TRBJ2-7; tentatively, D is TRBD1 (5 bases). Between the trimmed V and J ends, which lost 1 base and 5 bases, there was a span of 12 bases. The V gene's germline CDR1 is SGHNT and CDR2 YENEEA. The CDR3 length is 14 residues. In DNA form, the CDR3 reads TGTGCCAGCAGCTTAGGCGTCAGGGTCCACGAGCAGTACTTC. It translates to CASSLGVRVHEQYF.

V is TRBV6-2 or TRBV6-3 and J is TRBJ2-3, with 9 bases aligning to TRBD1. Trimming cost V 2 bases and J 5 bases; bases outside gene matches: 17. The germline V gene encodes CDR1 MNHEY and CDR2 SVGEGT. This CDR3 has 19 amino acids. Here the CDR3 DNA reads TGTGCCAGCAGTTACCTAAGCGGTATGGGACAGGGCAAGGGAGATACGCAGTATTTT. Its protein is CASSYLSGMGQGKGDTQYF.

The CDR3 sequence: CASSQEAGGPTNEQFF. The CDR3 bases are TGCGCCAGCAGCCAAGAGGCGGGAGGGCCAACCAATGAGCAGTTCTTC. The V call is TRBV4-1, the J call TRBJ2-1; 9 bases are shared with TRBD2. This CDR3 is 16 amino acids long. With 0 bases clipped from V and 6 bases from J, the junction kept 6 bases outside the gene matches. CDR1 MGHRA and CDR2 YSYEKL come from the germline V gene.

V gene TRBV2 combines with J gene TRBJ2-2; D perhaps matches TRBD2 (6 bases). The V end was cut by 11 bases, the J end by 1 base, with 14 bases between. The CDR3 loop spans 14 amino acids. The germline V gene encodes CDR1 SNHLY and CDR2 FYNNEI. This chain's CDR3 is CASWGERNTGELFF. CDR3 sequence (DNA): TGTGCCTCTTGGGGGGAGAGGAACACCGGGGAGCTGTTTTTT.